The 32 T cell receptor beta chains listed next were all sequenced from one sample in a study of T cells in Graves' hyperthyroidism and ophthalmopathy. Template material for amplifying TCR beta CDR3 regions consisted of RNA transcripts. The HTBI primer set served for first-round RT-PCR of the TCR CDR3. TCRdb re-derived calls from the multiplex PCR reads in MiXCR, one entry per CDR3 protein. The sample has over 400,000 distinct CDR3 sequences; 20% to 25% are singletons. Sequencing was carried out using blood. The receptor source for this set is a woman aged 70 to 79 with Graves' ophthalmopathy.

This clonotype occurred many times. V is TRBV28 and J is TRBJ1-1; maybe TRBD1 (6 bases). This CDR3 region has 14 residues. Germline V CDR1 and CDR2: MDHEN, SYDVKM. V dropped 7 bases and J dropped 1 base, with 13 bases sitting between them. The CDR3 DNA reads TGTGCCAGCATCTCCGGGACAAGGAACACTGAAGCTTTCTTT. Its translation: CASISGTRNTEAFF.

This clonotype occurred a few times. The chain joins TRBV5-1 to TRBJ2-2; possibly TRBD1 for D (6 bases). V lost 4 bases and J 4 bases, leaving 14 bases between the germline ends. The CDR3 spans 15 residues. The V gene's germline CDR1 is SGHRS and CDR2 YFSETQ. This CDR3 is CASSEQGQGTGELFF. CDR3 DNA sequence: TGCGCCAGCAGCGAACAGGGCCAGGGCACCGGGGAGCTGTTTTTT. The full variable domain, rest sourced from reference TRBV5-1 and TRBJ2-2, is KAGVTQTPRYLIKTRGQQVTLSCSPISGHRSVSWYQQTPGQGLQFLFEYFSETQRNKGNFPGRFSGRQFSNSRSEMNVSTLELGDSALYLCASSEQGQGTGELFFGEGSRLTVL.

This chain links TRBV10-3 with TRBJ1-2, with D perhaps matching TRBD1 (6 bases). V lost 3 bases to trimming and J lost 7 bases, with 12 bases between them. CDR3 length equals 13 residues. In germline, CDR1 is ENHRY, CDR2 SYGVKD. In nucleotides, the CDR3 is TGTGCCATCAGTGACAGGGGATCATCTGGCTACACCTTC. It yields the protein CAISDRGSSGYTF.

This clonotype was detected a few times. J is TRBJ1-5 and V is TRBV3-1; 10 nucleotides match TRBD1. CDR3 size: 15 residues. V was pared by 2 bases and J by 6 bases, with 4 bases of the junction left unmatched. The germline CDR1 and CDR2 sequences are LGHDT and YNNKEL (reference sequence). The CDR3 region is CASSQYDRGPQPQHF. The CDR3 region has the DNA TGTGCCAGCAGCCAATATGACAGGGGGCCTCAGCCCCAGCATTTT.

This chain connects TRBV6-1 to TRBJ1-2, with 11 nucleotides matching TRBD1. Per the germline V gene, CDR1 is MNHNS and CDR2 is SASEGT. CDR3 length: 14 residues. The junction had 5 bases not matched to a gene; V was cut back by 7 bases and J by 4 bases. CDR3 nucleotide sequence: TGTGCCAGCACCCGGACAGGGGGCCTCTATGGCTACACCTTC. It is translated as CASTRTGGLYGYTF.

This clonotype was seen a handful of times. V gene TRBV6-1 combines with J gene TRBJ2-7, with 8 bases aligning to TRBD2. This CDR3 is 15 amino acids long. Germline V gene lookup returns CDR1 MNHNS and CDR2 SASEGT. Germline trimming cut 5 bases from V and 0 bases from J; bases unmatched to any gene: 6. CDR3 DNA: TGTGCCAGCAGTTACAGCGGGAGACCCTCCTACGAGCAGTACTTC. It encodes CASSYSGRPSYEQYF.

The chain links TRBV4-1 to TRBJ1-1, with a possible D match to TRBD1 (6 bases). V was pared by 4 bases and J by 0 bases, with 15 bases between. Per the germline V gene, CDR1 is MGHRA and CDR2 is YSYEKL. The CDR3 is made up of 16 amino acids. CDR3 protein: CASSPLGGGLNTEAFF. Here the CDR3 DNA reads TGCGCCAGCAGCCCACTCGGAGGGGGGCTGAACACTGAAGCTTTCTTT.

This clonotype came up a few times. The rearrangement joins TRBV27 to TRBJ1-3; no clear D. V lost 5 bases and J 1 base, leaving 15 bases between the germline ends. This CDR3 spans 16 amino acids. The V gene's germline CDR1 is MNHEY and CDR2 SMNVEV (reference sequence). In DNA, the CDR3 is TGTGCCAGCAGTCCGAGACTCTACTCGTCTGGAAACACCATATATTTT. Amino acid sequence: CASSPRLYSSGNTIYF.

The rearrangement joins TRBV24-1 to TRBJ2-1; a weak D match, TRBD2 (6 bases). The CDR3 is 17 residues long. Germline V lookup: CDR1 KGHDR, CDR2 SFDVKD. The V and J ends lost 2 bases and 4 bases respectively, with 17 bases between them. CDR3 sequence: CATSDSTGGSPYNEQFF. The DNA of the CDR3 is TGTGCCACCAGTGATTCTACCGGAGGGAGCCCGTACAATGAGCAGTTCTTC.

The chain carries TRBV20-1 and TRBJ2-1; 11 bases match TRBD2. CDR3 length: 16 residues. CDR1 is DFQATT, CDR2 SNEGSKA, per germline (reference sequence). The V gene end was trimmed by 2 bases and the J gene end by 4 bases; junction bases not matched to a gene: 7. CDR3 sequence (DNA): TGCAGTGCTAGACCTACGACTAGCGGGGCTTACAATGAGCAGTTCTTC. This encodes CSARPTTSGAYNEQFF.

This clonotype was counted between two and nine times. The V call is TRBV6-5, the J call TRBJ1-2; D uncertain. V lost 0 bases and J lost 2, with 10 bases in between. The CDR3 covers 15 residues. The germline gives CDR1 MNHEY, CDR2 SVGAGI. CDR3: CASSYSRSGNYGYTF. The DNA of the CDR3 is TGTGCCAGCAGTTACTCCCGGAGTGGCAACTATGGCTACACCTTC.

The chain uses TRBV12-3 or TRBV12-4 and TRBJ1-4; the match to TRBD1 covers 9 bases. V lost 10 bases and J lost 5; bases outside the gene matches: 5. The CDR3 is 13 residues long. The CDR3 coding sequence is TGTGCCACCTCGGACAGGGGAAATGAAAAACTGTTTTTT. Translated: CATSDRGNEKLFF.

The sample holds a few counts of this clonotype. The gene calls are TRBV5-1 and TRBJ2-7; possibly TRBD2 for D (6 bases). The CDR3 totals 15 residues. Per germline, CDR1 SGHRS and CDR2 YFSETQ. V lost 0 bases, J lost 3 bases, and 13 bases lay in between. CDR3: CASSLATGSLYEQYF. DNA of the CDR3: TGCGCCAGCAGCTTGGCCACCGGGAGCCTCTACGAGCAGTACTTC. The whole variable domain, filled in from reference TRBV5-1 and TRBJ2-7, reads KAGVTQTPRYLIKTRGQQVTLSCSPISGHRSVSWYQQTPGQGLQFLFEYFSETQRNKGNFPGRFSGRQFSNSRSEMNVSTLELGDSALYLCASSLATGSLYEQYFGPGTRLTVT.

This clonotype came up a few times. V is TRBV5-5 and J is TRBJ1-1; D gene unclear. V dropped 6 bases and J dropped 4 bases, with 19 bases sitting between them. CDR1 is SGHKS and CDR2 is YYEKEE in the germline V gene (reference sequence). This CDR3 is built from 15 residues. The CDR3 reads CASTPPQHSFTEAFF. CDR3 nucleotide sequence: TGTGCCAGCACCCCCCCTCAACATTCCTTCACTGAAGCTTTCTTT.

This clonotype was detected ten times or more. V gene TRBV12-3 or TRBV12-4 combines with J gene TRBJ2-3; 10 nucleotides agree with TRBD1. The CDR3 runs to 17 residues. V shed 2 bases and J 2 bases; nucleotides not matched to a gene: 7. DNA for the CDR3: TGTGCCAGCAGTTTACGGTCGACAGGGGGCCCCACAGATACGCAGTATTTT. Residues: CASSLRSTGGPTDTQYF.

The DNA for the CDR3 is TGTGCTAGTGGTTTGGTACTAGCGGAAAGGGGGACCCAGTACTTC. Its translation is CASGLVLAERGTQYF. The rearrangement uses TRBV12-5 and TRBJ2-5; 8 positions match TRBD2. This CDR3 spans 15 amino acids. Germline loops: CDR1 LGHNT, CDR2 FRNRAP. The V and J ends lost 0 bases and 7 bases, in that order; junction bases with no gene match: 7.

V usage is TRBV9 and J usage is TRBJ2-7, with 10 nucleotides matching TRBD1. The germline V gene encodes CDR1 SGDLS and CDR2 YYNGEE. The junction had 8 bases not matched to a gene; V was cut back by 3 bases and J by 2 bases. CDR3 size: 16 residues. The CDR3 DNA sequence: TGTGCCAGCAGCGCTCGTGGGGGGACAGGGGCCTACGAGCAGTACTTC. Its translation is CASSARGGTGAYEQYF. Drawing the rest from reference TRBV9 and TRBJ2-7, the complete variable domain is DSGVTQTPKHLITATGQRVTLRCSPRSGDLSVYWYQQSLDQGLQFLIQYYNGEERAKGNILERFSAQQFPDLHSELNLSSLELGDSALYFCASSARGGTGAYEQYFGPGTRLTVT.

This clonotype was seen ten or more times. The CDR3 coding sequence is TGTGCCAGCAGCCAGGTACAGGGGGCCACTGAAGCTTTCTTT. Amino acids: CASSQVQGATEAFF. V is TRBV3-1 and J is TRBJ1-1; 9 bases align to TRBD1. V shed 3 bases and J 4 bases; nucleotides not matched to a gene: 3. The germline V gene encodes CDR1 LGHDT and CDR2 YNNKEL (reference sequence). The CDR3 has 14 residues.

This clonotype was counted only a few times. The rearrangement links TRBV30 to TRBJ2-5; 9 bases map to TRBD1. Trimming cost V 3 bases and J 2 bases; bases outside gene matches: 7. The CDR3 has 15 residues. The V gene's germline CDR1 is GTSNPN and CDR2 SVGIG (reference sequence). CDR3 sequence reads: CAWSQLGQGQETQYF. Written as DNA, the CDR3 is TGTGCCTGGAGCCAGCTCGGACAGGGGCAAGAGACCCAGTACTTC.

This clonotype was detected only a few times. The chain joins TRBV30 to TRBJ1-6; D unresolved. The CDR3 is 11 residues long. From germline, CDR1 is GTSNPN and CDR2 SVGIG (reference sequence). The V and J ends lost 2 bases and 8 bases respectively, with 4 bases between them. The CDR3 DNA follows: TGTGCCTGGAGTCGGGATTCACCCCTCCACTTT. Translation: CAWSRDSPLHF.

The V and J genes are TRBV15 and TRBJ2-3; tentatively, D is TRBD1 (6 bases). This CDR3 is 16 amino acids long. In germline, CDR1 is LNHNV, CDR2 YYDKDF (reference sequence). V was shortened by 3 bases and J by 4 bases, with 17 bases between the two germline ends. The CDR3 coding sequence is TGTGCCACCAGCAGCCAGGGGTCCCCGACTTCAGATACGCAGTATTTT. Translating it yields CATSSQGSPTSDTQYF. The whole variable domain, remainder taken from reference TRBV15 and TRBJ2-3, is DAMVIQNPRYQVTQFGKPVTLSCSQTLNHNVMYWYQQKSSQAPKLLFHYYDKDFNNEADTPDNFQSRRPNTSFCFLDIRSPGLGDTAMYLCATSSQGSPTSDTQYFGPGTRLTVL.

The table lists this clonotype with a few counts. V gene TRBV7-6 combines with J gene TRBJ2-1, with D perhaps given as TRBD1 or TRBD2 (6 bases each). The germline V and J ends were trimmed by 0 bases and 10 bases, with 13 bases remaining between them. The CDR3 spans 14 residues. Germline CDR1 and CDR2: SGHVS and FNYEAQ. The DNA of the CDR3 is TGTGCCAGCAGCTTAGCTGGGGGGCCTGAGGAGCAGTTCTTC. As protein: CASSLAGGPEEQFF.

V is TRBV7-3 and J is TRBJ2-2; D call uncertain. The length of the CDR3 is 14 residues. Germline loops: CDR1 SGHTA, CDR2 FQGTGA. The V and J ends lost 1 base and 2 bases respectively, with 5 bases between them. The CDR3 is CASSLIHNTGELFF. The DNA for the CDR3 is TGTGCCAGCAGCTTAATACACAACACCGGGGAGCTGTTTTTT.

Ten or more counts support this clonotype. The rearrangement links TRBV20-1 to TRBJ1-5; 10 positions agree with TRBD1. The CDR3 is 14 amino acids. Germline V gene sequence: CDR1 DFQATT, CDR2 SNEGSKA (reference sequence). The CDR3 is CSAFGTGGNQPQHF. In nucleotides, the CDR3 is TGCAGCGCCTTTGGGACAGGGGGCAATCAGCCCCAGCATTTT.

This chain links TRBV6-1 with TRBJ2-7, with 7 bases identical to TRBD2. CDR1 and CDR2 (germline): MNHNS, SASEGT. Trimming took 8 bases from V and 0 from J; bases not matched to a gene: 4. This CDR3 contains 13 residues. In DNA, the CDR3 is TGTGCCAGCGCCTTAGCGGGCTCCTACGAGCAGTACTTC. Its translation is CASALAGSYEQYF.

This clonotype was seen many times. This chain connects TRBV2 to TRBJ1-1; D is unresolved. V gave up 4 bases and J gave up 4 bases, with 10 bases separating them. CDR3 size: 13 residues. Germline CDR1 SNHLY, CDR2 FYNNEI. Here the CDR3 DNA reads TGTGCCAGCAGTGGACAATTAGGCACTGAAGCTTTCTTT. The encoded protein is CASSGQLGTEAFF.

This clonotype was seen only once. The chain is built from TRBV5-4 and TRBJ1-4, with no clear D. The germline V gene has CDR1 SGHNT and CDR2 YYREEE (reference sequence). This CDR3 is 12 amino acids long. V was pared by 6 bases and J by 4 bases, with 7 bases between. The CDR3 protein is CASTSGNEKLFF. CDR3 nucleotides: TGTGCCAGCACCTCTGGTAATGAAAAACTGTTTTTT. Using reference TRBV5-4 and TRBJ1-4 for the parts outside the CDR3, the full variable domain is ETGVTQSPTHLIKTRGQQVTLRCSSQSGHNTVSWYQQALGQGPQFIFQYYREEENGRGNFPPRFSGLQFPNYSSELNVNALELDDSALYLCASTSGNEKLFFGSGTQLSVL.

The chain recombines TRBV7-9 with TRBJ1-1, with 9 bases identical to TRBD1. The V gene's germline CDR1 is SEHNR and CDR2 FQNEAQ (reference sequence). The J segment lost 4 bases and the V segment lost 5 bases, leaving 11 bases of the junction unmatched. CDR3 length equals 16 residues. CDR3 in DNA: TGTGCCAGCAGCAAACGACAGGGGGTGAAGAGCACTGAAGCTTTCTTT. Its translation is CASSKRQGVKSTEAFF.

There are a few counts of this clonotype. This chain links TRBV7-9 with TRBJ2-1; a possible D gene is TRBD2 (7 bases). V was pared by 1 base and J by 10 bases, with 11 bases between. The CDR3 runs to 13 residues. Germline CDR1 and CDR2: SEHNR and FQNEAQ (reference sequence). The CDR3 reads CASSLVRGGEQFF. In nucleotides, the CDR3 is TGTGCCAGCAGCTTAGTTAGGGGGGGGGAGCAGTTCTTC.

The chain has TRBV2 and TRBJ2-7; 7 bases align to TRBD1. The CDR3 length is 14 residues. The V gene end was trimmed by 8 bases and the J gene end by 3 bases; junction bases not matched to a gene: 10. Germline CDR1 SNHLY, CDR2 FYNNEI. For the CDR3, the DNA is TGTGCCAGCGAGCCGGGACAGCCCAACTACGAGCAGTACTTC. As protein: CASEPGQPNYEQYF.

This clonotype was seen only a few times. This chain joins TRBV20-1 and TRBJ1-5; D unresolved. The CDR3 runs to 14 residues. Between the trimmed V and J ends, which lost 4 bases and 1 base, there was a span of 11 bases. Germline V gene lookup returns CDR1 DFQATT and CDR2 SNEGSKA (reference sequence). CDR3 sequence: CSANVGSSNQPQHF. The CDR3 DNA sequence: TGCAGTGCTAATGTGGGTTCGAGCAATCAGCCCCAGCATTTT.

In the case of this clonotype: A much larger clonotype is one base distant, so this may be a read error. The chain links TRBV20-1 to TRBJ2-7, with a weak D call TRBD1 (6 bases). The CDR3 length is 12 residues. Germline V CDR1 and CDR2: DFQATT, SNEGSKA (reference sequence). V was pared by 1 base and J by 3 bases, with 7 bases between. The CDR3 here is CSARVDSYEQYF. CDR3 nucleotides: TGCAGTGCTAGAGTGGACAGCTACGAGCAGTACTTC.